This TCR beta chain was documented in a study of blood T cells in healthy people across ages. Next came a second PCR, run for roughly 6 to 11 cycles, which used a sample-barcoded 5' primer along with a J-beta primer mix. MiXCR was run by TCRdb on the 5' RACE reads, yielding one entry per CDR3 protein. The sample records fewer than 1 million distinct CDR3 sequences, around two fifths being singletons. V shed 1 base and J shed 7 bases, with 6 bases lying between them. This CDR3 has 12 residues. Germline values: CDR1 KGHSH, CDR2 LQKENI. The chain couples TRBV18 to TRBJ2-3; D is ambiguous. Material: blood. The TCR comes from a man aged 55 to 69 in good health. CDR3 amino acids: CASSPHTHTQYF. The CDR3 nucleotides read TGTGCCAGCTCACCACATACACATACGCAGTATTTT.